One sample yielded the 20 T cell receptor beta chains listed below, sequenced in a study of blood T cell repertoires in COVID-19. Sequencing used immunoSEQ multiplex PCR; TCRdb keeps in-frame clones, though not all of them. The table shows fewer than 55,000 clones, with around 85% occurring only once. The sequenced sample was peripheral blood. These receptors originate from a woman aged 80 or over with COVID-19, enrolled during active disease.

The chain carries TRBV30 and TRBJ2-2; 9 bases fit TRBD2. The germline V gene has CDR1 GTSNPN and CDR2 SVGIG (reference sequence). V trimming: 0 bases; J trimming: 4 bases; junction bases outside the gene matches: 9. The CDR3 has 17 residues. For the CDR3, the DNA is TGTGCCTGGAGTGTACAGGCGGGAGGGCCGGGCACCGGGGAGCTGTTTTTT. Translating it yields CAWSVQAGGPGTGELFF.

The V call is TRBV25-1, the J call TRBJ2-5; tentatively, D is TRBD1 (6 bases). V was trimmed by 1 base and J by 1 base, leaving 10 bases between them. Germline lookup yields CDR1 MGHDK and CDR2 SYGVNS. This CDR3 comprises 15 residues. The chain's CDR3 is CASSESGHGQETQYF. The DNA of the CDR3 is TGTGCCAGCAGTGAATCGGGACATGGCCAAGAGACCCAGTACTTC. Full variable domain (missing parts from reference TRBV25-1 and TRBJ2-5): EADIYQTPRYLVIGTGKKITLECSQTMGHDKMYWYQQDPGMELHLIHYSYGVNSTEKGDLSSESTVSRIRTEHFPLTLESARPSHTSQYLCASSESGHGQETQYFGPGTRLLVL.

This chain uses TRBV3-1 (or the pseudogene TRBV3-2) with TRBJ2-6; D gene uncertain. CDR1 LGHDT and CDR2 YNNKEL come from the germline V gene (reference sequence). Trimming cost V 6 bases and J 1 base, with 4 bases left between them. The CDR3 totals 13 residues. The CDR3 DNA reads TGTGCCAGCAGGAGATCTGGGGCCAACGTCCTGACTTTC. This sequence encodes CASRRSGANVLTF.

This chain joins TRBV6-5 and TRBJ1-2, with a possible D match to TRBD1 (5 bases). Deletions cut 3 bases from V and 0 bases from J, with 11 bases between. Germline CDR1 MNHEY, CDR2 SVGAGI. The CDR3 runs 15 residues. CDR3 nucleotide sequence: TGTGCCAGCAGTTATGGGCGGGGGGCTAACTATGGCTACACCTTC. This translates into CASSYGRGANYGYTF.

The CDR3 DNA is TGTGCCAGCAGTTTGCCGTCACGCGGGGCCTATGGCTACACCTTC. This sequence encodes CASSLPSRGAYGYTF. The V and J genes are TRBV28 and TRBJ1-2; a weak D match, TRBD1 (5 bases). The CDR3 length is 15 residues. The germline V gene has CDR1 MDHEN and CDR2 SYDVKM. V shed 3 bases and J shed 4 bases, with 15 bases lying between them.

The rearrangement links TRBV19 to TRBJ2-3; 10 bases fit TRBD2. V trimming: 8 bases; J trimming: 1 base; junction bases outside the gene matches: 6. Germline lookup yields CDR1 LNHDA and CDR2 SQIVND (reference sequence). The CDR3 covers 15 residues. The CDR3 sequence is CASSSGRRGTDTQYF. The CDR3, as DNA: TGTGCCAGTTCTAGCGGGAGAAGGGGCACAGATACGCAGTATTTT.

This clone was detected only a few times. The chain employs TRBV2 and TRBJ2-6; D remains unclear. The CDR3 spans 13 residues. Between the trimmed V and J ends, which lost 8 bases and 1 base, there was a span of 6 bases. Germline CDR1 SNHLY, CDR2 FYNNEI. CDR3 in amino acids: CASFFSGANVLTF. In DNA form, the CDR3 reads TGTGCCAGCTTCTTTTCTGGGGCCAACGTCCTGACTTTC.

The V and J genes are TRBV18 and TRBJ2-4; 9 nucleotides match TRBD1. The CDR3 runs 16 residues. CDR1 is KGHSH and CDR2 is LQKENI in the germline V gene. The V and J ends lost 6 bases and 3 bases, in that order; junction bases with no gene match: 9. The CDR3, as DNA: TGTGCCAGCTCTCCAACAGGGGGCTATGGCAAAAACATTCAGTACTTC. Its translation: CASSPTGGYGKNIQYF.

The chain joins TRBV3-1 (or the pseudogene TRBV3-2) to TRBJ1-1; 7 nucleotides align to TRBD1. Germline CDR1 LGHDT, CDR2 YNNKEL (reference sequence). The CDR3 is 14 amino acids. J was trimmed by 5 bases and V by 4 bases; bases with no gene match: 7. For the CDR3, the DNA is TGTGCCAGCAGCCCATCGGGACAGATGACTGAAGCTTTCTTT. It yields the protein CASSPSGQMTEAFF.

The genes are TRBV3-1 (or the pseudogene TRBV3-2) and TRBJ1-6, with D unclear. From germline, CDR1 is LGHDT and CDR2 YNNKEL (reference sequence). The CDR3 is 14 amino acids. Trimming took 4 bases from V and 7 from J, leaving 11 bases between them. This CDR3 is CASSPLRANSPLHF. The CDR3 DNA follows: TGTGCCAGCAGCCCCTTGAGGGCGAATTCACCCCTCCACTTT.

J is TRBJ1-5 and V is TRBV27; 7 bases are a match to TRBD1. Germline trimming cut 6 bases from V and 7 bases from J; bases unmatched to any gene: 9. The germline V gene has CDR1 MNHEY and CDR2 SMNVEV (reference sequence). CDR3 length: 14 amino acids. CDR3 nucleotide sequence: TGTGCCAGCAGATCAGGGGGGAGAGGACAGCCCCAGCATTTT. The encoded protein is CASRSGGRGQPQHF.

J is TRBJ2-7 and V is TRBV27; D is undetermined. Germline-derived CDR1 and CDR2 are MNHEY and SMNVEV (reference sequence). Deletions cut 1 base from V and 0 bases from J, with 13 bases between. The CDR3 consists of 16 residues. The CDR3 DNA is TGTGCCAGCAGTTTATATGCGGATCTAAACTCCTACGAGCAGTACTTC. This translates into CASSLYADLNSYEQYF.

The V call is TRBV28, the J call TRBJ2-7; a weak D match, TRBD2 (6 bases). Trimming stripped 5 bases from V and 3 bases from J, with 14 bases between. Germline values: CDR1 MDHEN, CDR2 SYDVKM. This CDR3 comprises 14 residues. The CDR3 DNA sequence: TGTGCCAGCAGTCCGATAGCGGAAAGCTACGAGCAGTACTTC. Its translation is CASSPIAESYEQYF.

This chain links TRBV19 with TRBJ2-1, with a tentative D call TRBD1 (7 bases). Per the germline V gene, CDR1 is LNHDA and CDR2 is SQIVND (reference sequence). Trimming took off 3 bases at V and 9 bases at J, with 18 bases between the two ends. The CDR3 loop spans 15 amino acids. The CDR3 region is CASSISSRGAGEQFF. CDR3 DNA: TGTGCCAGTAGTATCTCCTCCAGGGGGGCAGGTGAGCAGTTCTTC.

The CDR3 DNA sequence: TGTGCCAGCAGCTCCTTGGGACTAGATATTGGCGAGCAGTACTTC. Translating gives CASSSLGLDIGEQYF. The V gene is TRBV7-2, the J gene TRBJ2-7; 8 bases agree with TRBD2. V dropped 4 bases and J dropped 6; count of bases not matched to a gene: 11. CDR1 SGHTA and CDR2 FQGNSA come from the germline V gene. CDR3 length equals 15 residues.

The chain's CDR3 is CASSMTGGINNEQFF. CDR3 in DNA: TGTGCCAGCAGCATGACTGGAGGCATAAACAATGAGCAGTTCTTC. The rearrangement joins TRBV6-4 to TRBJ2-1; D is perhaps TRBD2 (5 bases). V was trimmed by 6 bases and J by 5 bases, leaving 17 bases between them. The CDR3 has 15 residues. Germline V gives CDR1 MRHNA, CDR2 SNTAGT.

V gene TRBV7-3 combines with J gene TRBJ2-1; D is possibly TRBD1 (5 bases). V was trimmed by 0 bases and J by 2 bases, leaving 8 bases between them. CDR3 length: 15 residues. CDR1 and CDR2 (germline): SGHTA, FQGTGA. This chain's CDR3 is CASSLTRQTYNEQFF. CDR3 nucleotides: TGTGCCAGCAGCTTAACACGACAGACCTACAATGAGCAGTTCTTC.

This sequence joins TRBV2 and TRBJ1-2, with 7 bases that match TRBD1. V was clipped by 10 bases and J by 2 bases; unmatched bases: 7. Germline values: CDR1 SNHLY, CDR2 FYNNEI. The CDR3 totals 13 residues. DNA for the CDR3: TGTGCCACCACGGGACAGCGAAACTATGGCTACACCTTC. It specifies CATTGQRNYGYTF.

The V call is TRBV29-1, the J call TRBJ2-1; 7 bases are shared with TRBD1. The CDR3 is made up of 13 amino acids. CDR1 and CDR2 from the germline V gene are SQVTM and ANQGSEA. V lost 6 bases and J lost 5; bases outside the gene matches: 7. The CDR3 nucleotides are TGCAGCGTGAGGGGGACAGCTAACAATGAGCAGTTCTTC. It codes for CSVRGTANNEQFF.

This clone was counted a single time. The chain is built from TRBV6-5 and TRBJ2-4; TRBD2 agrees at 7 bases. CDR1 and CDR2 (germline): MNHEY, SVGAGI. The J segment lost 7 bases and the V segment lost 0 bases, leaving 3 bases of the junction unmatched. The CDR3 extends over 14 amino acids. As DNA, the CDR3 is TGTGCCAGCAGTTACTCGGGAGGGAGGAACATTCAGTACTTC. Translating gives CASSYSGGRNIQYF.